The 12 T cell receptor beta chains presented below share a single source sample, sequenced in a study of blood T cell repertoires in COVID-19. The repertoire was sequenced with immunoSEQ multiplex PCR; TCRdb's copy has only in-frame clones and lacks some. The repertoire holds around 120,000 clones, about four fifths seen once, with approximately 2.5% in the top ten. Sequencing used peripheral blood. Receptors originate from a man aged 65 to 79 with acute or convalescent COVID-19.

This rearrangement joins TRBV19 to TRBJ1-6; D might be TRBD1 (5 bases). CDR1 and CDR2 from the germline V gene are LNHDA and SQIVND (reference sequence). The CDR3 totals 15 residues. Trimming pared 3 bases from V and 7 bases from J, leaving 13 bases between. In nucleotides, the CDR3 is TGTGCCAGTAGTATGGGCAGGGTGGCGAATTCACCCCTCCACTTT. Translating it yields CASSMGRVANSPLHF.

This clone was detected only once. This rearrangement joins TRBV7-8 to TRBJ1-6; 9 positions match TRBD1. The CDR3 has 14 residues. The ends lost 6 bases at V and 7 bases at J; junction bases unmatched: 4. Germline CDR1 reads SGHVS; CDR2 reads FQNEAQ. The chain's CDR3 is CASSETGGNSPLHF. CDR3 coding DNA: TGTGCCAGCAGTGAGACAGGGGGAAATTCACCCCTCCACTTT.

This clone was observed a single time. The gene calls are TRBV5-1 and TRBJ2-3, with D hard to call. Looked up from germline, CDR1 is SGHRS and CDR2 is YFSETQ. This CDR3 spans 14 amino acids. V was shortened by 1 base and J by 2 bases, with 8 bases between the two germline ends. CDR3 nucleotides: TGCGCCAGCAGCTTGAGCGAGTCCACAGATACGCAGTATTTT. Translating gives CASSLSESTDTQYF.

This clone was counted once. The genes are TRBV7-3 and TRBJ2-1; 16 bases fit TRBD2. The V gene's germline CDR1 is SGHTA and CDR2 FQGTGA. J lost 7 bases, V lost 5 bases, and 8 bases had no gene match. The CDR3 is made up of 17 amino acids. The CDR3 reads CASSRRGTSGGANEQFF. CDR3 coding DNA: TGTGCCAGCAGCCGAAGAGGGACTAGCGGGGGGGCGAATGAGCAGTTCTTC.

This chain uses TRBV6-6 with TRBJ2-7; D remains unclear. The V gene's germline CDR1 is MNHNY and CDR2 SVGAGI (reference sequence). Trimming shortened V by 6 bases and J by 3 bases, and 9 bases separated the two germline ends. The CDR3 consists of 12 residues. CDR3 DNA: TGTGCCAGCAGCCTTGGCGGCTACGAGCAGTACTTC. It specifies CASSLGGYEQYF.

J is TRBJ2-3 and V is TRBV5-4; D call uncertain. The V gene lost 3 bases and the J gene lost 6 bases, with 11 bases spanning the gap. Germline V lookup: CDR1 SGHNT, CDR2 YYREEE (reference sequence). There are 13 residues in the CDR3. CDR3 residues: CASSSPPGDTQYF. DNA for the CDR3: TGTGCCAGCAGCTCGCCCCCCGGGGATACGCAGTATTTT.

The rearrangement joins TRBV7-3 to TRBJ2-4; TRBD2 agrees at 7 bases. Germline-derived CDR1 and CDR2 are SGHTA and FQGTGA. The CDR3 is 15 residues long. Unmatched junction bases numbered 12, after V lost 5 bases and J lost 8 bases. The CDR3 coding sequence is TGTGCCAGCAGCCCAGGGCGGGGGATGAGAGACATTCAGTACTTC. Translating it yields CASSPGRGMRDIQYF.

This clone was seen only a few times. The chain uses TRBV14 and TRBJ2-5; TRBD2 aligns across 7 bases. V trimming: 4 bases; J trimming: 9 bases; junction bases outside the gene matches: 14. This CDR3 has 15 residues. Germline V gene data show CDR1 as SGHDN and CDR2 as FVKESK. The CDR3 DNA is TGTGCCAGCAGCCTGACTCGGACTAGTCAAGGGGCCCAGTACTTC. It translates to CASSLTRTSQGAQYF.

This sequence joins TRBV5-1 and TRBJ2-2; 9 positions agree with TRBD1. The CDR3 is 14 residues long. Trimming at V came to 4 bases and at J to 5 bases, leaving 3 bases not matched to a gene. Germline V gives CDR1 SGHRS, CDR2 YFSETQ. CDR3 DNA sequence: TGCGCCAGCAGCATGGGACAGGGTACCGGGGAGCTGTTTTTT. Protein: CASSMGQGTGELFF.

V gene TRBV11-3 combines with J gene TRBJ2-7; tentatively, D is TRBD1 (7 bases). The V gene's germline CDR1 is SGHNT and CDR2 YENEEA. This CDR3 is built from 14 residues. V lost 0 bases to trimming and J lost 6 bases, with 12 bases between them. CDR3 sequence: CASSLDRGRSEQYF. In nucleotides, the CDR3 is TGTGCCAGCAGCTTAGACAGGGGGAGGAGCGAGCAGTACTTC. Variable domain in full (rest from reference TRBV11-3 and TRBJ2-7): EAGVVQSPRYKIIEKKQPVAFWCNPISGHNTLYWYLQNLGQGPELLIRYENEEAVDDSQLPKDRFSAERLKGVDSTLKIQPAELGDSAVYLCASSLDRGRSEQYFGPGTRLTVT.

The chain combines TRBV6-5 with TRBJ1-1; the D is unclear. Trimming stripped 0 bases from V and 4 bases from J, with 15 bases between. The germline gives CDR1 MNHEY, CDR2 SVGAGI. The CDR3 spans 16 residues. DNA of the CDR3: TGTGCCAGCAGTTACTCGCCGTTTTTCAGAGGCACTGAAGCTTTCTTT. This gives the protein CASSYSPFFRGTEAFF.

J is TRBJ2-7 and V is TRBV7-2; the D gene is possibly TRBD2 (5 bases). The CDR3 extends over 14 amino acids. The ends were cut back, 0 bases at V and 2 bases at J, with 8 bases in the middle. The germline gives CDR1 SGHTA, CDR2 FQGNSA. The CDR3 DNA follows: TGTGCCAGCAGCTTAGCGGGGAGCACCTACGAGCAGTACTTC. Amino acids: CASSLAGSTYEQYF. Filled out from reference TRBV7-2 and TRBJ2-7, the complete variable domain reads GAGVSQSPSNKVTEKGKDVELRCDPISGHTALYWYRQSLGQGLEFLIYFQGNSAPDKSGLPSDRFSAERTGGSVSTLTIQRTQQEDSAVYLCASSLAGSTYEQYFGPGTRLTVT.